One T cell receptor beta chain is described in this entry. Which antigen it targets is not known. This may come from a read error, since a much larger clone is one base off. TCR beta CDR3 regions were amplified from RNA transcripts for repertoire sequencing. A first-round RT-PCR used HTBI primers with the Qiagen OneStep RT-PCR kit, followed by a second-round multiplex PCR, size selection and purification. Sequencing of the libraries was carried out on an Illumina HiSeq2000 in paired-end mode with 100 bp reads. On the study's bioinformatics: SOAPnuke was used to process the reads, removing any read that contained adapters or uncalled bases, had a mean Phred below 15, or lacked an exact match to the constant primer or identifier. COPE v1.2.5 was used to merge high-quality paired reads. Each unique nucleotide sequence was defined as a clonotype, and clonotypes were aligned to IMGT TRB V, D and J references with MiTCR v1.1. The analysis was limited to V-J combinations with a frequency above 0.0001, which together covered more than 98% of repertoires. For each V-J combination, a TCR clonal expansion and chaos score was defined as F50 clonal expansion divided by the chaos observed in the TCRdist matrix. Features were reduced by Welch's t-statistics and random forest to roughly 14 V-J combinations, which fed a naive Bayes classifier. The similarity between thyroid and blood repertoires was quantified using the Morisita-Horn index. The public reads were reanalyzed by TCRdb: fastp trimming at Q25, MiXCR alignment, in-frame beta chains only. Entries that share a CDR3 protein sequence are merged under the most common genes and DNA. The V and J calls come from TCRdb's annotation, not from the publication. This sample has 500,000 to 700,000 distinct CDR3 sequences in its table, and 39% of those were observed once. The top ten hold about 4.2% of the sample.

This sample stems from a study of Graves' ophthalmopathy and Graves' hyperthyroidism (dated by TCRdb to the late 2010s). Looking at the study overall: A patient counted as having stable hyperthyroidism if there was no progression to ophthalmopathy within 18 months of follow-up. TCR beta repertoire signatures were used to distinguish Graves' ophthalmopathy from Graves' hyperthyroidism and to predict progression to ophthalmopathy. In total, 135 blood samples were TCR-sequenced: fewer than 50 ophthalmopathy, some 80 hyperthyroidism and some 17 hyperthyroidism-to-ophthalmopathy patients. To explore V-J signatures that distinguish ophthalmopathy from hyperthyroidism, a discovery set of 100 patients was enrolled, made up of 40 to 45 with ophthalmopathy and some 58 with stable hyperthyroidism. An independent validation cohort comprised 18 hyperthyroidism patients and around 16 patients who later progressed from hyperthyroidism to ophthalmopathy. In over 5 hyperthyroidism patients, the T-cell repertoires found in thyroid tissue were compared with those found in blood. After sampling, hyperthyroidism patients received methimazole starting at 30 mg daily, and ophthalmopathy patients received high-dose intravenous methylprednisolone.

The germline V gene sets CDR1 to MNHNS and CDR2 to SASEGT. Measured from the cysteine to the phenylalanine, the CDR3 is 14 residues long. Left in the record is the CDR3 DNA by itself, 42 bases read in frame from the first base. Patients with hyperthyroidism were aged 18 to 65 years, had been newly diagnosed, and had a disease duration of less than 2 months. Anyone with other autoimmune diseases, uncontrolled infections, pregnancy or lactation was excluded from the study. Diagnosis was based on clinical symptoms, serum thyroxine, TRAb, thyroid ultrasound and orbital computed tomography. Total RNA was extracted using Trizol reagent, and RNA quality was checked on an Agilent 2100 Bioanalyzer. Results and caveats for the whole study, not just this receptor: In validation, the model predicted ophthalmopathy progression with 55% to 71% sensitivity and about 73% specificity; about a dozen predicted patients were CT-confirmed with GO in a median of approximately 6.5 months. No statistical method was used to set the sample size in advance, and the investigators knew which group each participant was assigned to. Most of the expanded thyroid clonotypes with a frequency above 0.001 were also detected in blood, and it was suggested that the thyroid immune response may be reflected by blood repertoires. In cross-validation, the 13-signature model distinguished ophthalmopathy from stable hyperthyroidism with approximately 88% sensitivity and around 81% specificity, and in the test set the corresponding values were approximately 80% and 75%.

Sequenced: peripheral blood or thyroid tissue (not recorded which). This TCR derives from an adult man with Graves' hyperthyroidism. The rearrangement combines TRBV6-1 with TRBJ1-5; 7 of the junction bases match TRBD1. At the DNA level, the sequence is TGTGCCGGCAGAGTTCAGGGGGTCAATCAGCCCCAGCATTTT. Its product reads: CAGRVQGVNQPQHF.